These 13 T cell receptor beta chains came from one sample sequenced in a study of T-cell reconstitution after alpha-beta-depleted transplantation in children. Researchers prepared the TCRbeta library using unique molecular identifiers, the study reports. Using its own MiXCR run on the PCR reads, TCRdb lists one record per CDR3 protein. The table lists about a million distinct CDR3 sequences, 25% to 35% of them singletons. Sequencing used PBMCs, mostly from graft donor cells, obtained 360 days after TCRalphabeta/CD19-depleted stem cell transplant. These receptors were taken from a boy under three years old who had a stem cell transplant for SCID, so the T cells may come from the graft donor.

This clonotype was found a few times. CDR3 nucleotides: TGCGCCAGCAGCCCAATAGGGGGACCAGGTTTAGAACGGCCCCAGCATTTT. Amino acid sequence: CASSPIGGPGLERPQHF. The chain employs TRBV4-1 and TRBJ1-5; a possible D gene is TRBD1 (6 bases). Germline-derived CDR1 and CDR2 are MGHRA and YSYEKL. Trimming stripped 4 bases from V and 9 bases from J, with 25 bases between. The CDR3 has 17 residues.

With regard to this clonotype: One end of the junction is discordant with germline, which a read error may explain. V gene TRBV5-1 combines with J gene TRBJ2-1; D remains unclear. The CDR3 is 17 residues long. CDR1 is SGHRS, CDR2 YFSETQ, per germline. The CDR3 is CAISLTAGRSSYNEQFF. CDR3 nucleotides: TGCGCCATCAGCTTGACGGCAGGTAGGAGCTCCTACAATGAGCAGTTCTTC.

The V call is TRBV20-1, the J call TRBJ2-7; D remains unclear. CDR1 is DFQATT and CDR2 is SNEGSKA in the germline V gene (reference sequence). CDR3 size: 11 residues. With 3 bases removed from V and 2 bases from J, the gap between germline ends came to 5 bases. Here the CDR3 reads CSARETYEQYF. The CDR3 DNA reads TGCAGTGCTAGGGAGACCTACGAGCAGTACTTC.

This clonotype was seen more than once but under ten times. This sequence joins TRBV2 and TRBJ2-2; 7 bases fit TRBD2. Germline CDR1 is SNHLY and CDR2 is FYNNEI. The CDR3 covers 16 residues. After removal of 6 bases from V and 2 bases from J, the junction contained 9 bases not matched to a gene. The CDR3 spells CASSVPGEGNTGELFF. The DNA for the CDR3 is TGTGCCAGCAGCGTCCCGGGGGAGGGAAACACCGGGGAGCTGTTTTTT.

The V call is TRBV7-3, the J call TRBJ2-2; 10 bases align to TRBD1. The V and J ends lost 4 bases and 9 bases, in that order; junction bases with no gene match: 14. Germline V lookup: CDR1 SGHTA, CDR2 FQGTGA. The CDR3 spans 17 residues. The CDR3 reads CASSSAPSRQGARELFF. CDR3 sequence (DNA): TGTGCCAGCAGCTCAGCCCCCAGTCGACAGGGGGCCAGGGAGCTGTTTTTT.

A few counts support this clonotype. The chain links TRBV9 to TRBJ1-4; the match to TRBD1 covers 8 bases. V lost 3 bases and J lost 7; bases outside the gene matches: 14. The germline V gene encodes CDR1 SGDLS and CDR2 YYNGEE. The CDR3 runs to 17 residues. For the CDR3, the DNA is TGTGCCAGCAGCGCAGGGGGCAACCGAGTTACCTCTGAAAAACTGTTTTTT. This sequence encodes CASSAGGNRVTSEKLFF.

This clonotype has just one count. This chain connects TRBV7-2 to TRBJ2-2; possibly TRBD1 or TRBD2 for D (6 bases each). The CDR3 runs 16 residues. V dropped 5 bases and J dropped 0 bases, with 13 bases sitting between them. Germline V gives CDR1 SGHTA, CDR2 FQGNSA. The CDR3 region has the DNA TGTGCCAGCAGCCCCTGGGGGGCCTCGAACACCGGGGAGCTGTTTTTT. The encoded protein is CASSPWGASNTGELFF.

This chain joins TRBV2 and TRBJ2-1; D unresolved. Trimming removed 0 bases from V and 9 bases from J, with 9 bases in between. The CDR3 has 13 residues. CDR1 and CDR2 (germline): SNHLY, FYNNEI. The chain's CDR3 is CASSEAPPGEQFF. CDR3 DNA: TGTGCCAGCAGTGAAGCCCCGCCCGGTGAGCAGTTCTTC.

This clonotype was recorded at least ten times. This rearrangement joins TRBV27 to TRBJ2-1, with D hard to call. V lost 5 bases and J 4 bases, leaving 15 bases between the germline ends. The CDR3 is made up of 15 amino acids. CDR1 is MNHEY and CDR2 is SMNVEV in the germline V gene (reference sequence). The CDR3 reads CASSTPRVGYNEQFF. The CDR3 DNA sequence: TGTGCCAGCAGTACTCCTAGAGTGGGTTACAATGAGCAGTTCTTC.

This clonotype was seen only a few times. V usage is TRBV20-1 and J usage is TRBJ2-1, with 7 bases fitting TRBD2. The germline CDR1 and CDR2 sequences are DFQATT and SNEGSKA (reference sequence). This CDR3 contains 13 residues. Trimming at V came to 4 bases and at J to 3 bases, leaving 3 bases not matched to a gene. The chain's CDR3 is CSANSGGYNEQFF. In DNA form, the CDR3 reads TGCAGTGCTAACTCGGGGGGCTACAATGAGCAGTTCTTC.

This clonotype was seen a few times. The CDR3 loop is CASSLQQGGWFNQPQHF. The CDR3 coding sequence is TGTGCCAGCAGCTTGCAACAGGGTGGATGGTTTAATCAGCCCCAGCATTTT. The V gene is TRBV5-6, the J gene TRBJ1-5, with a possible D match to TRBD1 (6 bases). Trimming cost V 1 base and J 4 bases, with 18 bases left between them. Germline V gene sequence: CDR1 SGHDT, CDR2 YYEEEE. The CDR3 extends over 17 amino acids.

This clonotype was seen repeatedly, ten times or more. The CDR3 sequence is CSVAGALLAKNIQYF. In nucleotides, the CDR3 is TGCAGTGTCGCGGGGGCCCTCCTAGCCAAAAACATTCAGTACTTC. The chain employs TRBV20-1 and TRBJ2-4, with a tentative D call TRBD2 (7 bases). The CDR3 length is 15 residues. Trimming cost V 7 bases and J 0 bases, with 16 bases left between them. Germline CDR1 is DFQATT and CDR2 is SNEGSKA (reference sequence).

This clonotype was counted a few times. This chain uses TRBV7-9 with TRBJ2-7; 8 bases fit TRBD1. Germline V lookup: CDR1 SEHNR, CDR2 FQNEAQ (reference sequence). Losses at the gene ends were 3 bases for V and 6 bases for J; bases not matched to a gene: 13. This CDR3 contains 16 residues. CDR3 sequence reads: CASSFATGTGSREQYF. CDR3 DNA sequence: TGTGCCAGCAGCTTCGCAACAGGGACAGGAAGTCGCGAGCAGTACTTC. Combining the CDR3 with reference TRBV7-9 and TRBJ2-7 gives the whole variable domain DTGVSQNPRHKITKRGQNVTFRCDPISEHNRLYWYRQTLGQGPEFLTYFQNEAQLEKSRLLSDRFSAERPKGSFSTLEIQRTEQGDSAMYLCASSFATGTGSREQYFGPGTRLTVT.